This T cell receptor (beta chain) was obtained from a study of blood T cell repertoires in COVID-19. Study-level background: Nucleic acid was either cDNA or gDNA, and it came from T cells, B-cell-depleted T cells, or PBMCs.

Original processing notes: Estimation of nucleated cell counts was performed using reference gene primer amplification. Data came from immunoSEQ multiplex PCR; TCRdb stores just in-frame clones and leaves some out. V and J calls and clone size are as listed in that table; D and trimming were resolved from the DNA. The sample records about 170,000 clones, about nine tenths being singletons. The V gene's germline CDR1 is LGHNT and CDR2 FRNRAP. The length of the CDR3 is 17 residues. V was pared by 0 bases and J by 0 bases, with 13 bases between. Sequencing was carried out using peripheral blood. The sequence derives from a man in his 70s with acute or convalescent COVID-19. The V call is TRBV12-5, the J call TRBJ2-3; D may be TRBD2 (6 bases). The CDR3 spells CASGLVGGATSTDTQYF. CDR3 DNA: TGTGCTAGTGGTTTGGTAGGAGGGGCCACTAGCACAGATACGCAGTATTTT.